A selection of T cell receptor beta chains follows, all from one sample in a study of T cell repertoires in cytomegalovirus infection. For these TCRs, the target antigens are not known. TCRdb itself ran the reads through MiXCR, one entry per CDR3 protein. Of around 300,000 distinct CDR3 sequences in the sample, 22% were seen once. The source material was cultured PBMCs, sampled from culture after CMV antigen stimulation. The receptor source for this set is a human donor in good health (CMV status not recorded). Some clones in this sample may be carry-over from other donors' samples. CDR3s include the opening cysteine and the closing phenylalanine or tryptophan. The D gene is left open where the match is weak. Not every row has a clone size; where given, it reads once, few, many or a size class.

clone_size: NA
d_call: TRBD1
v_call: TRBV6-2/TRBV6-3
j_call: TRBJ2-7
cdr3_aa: CASSYGGDSSYEQYF
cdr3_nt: TGTGCCAGCAGTTACGGTGGGGACAGCTCCTACGAGCAGTACTTC

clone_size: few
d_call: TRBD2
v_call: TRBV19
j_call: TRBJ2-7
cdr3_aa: CASERTSGSYEQYF
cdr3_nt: TGTGCCAGCGAACGGACTAGCGGCTCCTACGAGCAGTACTTC

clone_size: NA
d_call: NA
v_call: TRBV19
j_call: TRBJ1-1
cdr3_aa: CASSMQGGTEAFF
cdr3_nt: TGTGCCAGTAGTATGCAGGGAGGGACTGAAGCTTTCTTT

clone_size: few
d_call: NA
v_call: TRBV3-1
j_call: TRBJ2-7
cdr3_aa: CASSQLAEGYEQYF
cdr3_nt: TGTGCCAGCAGCCAGCTGGCGGAGGGTTACGAGCAGTACTTC

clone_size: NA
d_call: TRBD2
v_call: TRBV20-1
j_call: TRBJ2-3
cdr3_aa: CSASGLAGGIDTQYF
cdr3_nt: TGCAGTGCTAGCGGCCTAGCGGGAGGAATAGATACGCAGTATTTT

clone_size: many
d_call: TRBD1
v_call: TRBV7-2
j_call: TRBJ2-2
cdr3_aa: CASSLAGQGNTGELFF
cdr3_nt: TGTGCCAGCAGCTTAGCGGGACAGGGGAACACCGGGGAGCTGTTTTTT

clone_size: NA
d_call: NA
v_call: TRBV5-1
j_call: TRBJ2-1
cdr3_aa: CASSLDPPPVNEQFF
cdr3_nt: TGCGCCAGCAGCTTGGACCCTCCTCCCGTTAATGAGCAGTTCTTC

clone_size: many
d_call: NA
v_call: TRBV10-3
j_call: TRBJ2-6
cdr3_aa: CAISPGPGANVLTF
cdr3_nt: TGTGCCATCAGCCCAGGGCCTGGGGCCAACGTCCTGACTTTC

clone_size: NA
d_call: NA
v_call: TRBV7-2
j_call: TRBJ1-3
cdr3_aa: CASSNPAAGLASGNTIYF
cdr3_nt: TGTGCCAGCAGCAACCCCGCGGCAGGCCTCGCCTCTGGAAACACCATATATTTT

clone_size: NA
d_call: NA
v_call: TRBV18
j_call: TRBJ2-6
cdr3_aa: CASSPPNGASGANVLTF
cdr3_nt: TGTGCCAGCTCACCACCGAACGGGGCCTCTGGGGCCAACGTCCTGACTTTC

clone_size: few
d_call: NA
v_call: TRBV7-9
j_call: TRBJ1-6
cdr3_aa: CASSSGLPTGASPLHF
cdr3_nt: TGTGCCAGCAGCTCCGGGTTACCAACGGGGGCCTCACCCCTCCACTTT

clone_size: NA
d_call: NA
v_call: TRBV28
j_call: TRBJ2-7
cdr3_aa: CVSGGNEQYF
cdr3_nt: TGTGTCTCAGGGGGGAACGAGCAGTACTTC

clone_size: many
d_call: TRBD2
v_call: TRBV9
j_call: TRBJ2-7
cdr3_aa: CASSVGTSGYYEQYF
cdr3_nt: TGTGCCAGCAGCGTGGGGACTAGCGGTTACTACGAGCAGTACTTC

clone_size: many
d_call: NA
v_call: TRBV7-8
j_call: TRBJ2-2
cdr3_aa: CASSRAFGELFF
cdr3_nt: TGTGCCAGCAGCCGGGCCTTCGGGGAGCTGTTTTTT

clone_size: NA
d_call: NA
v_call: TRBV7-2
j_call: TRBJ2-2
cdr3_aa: CASSLTRDTGELFF
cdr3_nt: TGTGCCAGCAGCTTGACTAGGGACACCGGGGAGCTGTTTTTT

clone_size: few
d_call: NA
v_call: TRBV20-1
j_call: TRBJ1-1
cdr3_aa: CSARDQVRLNTEAFF
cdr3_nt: TGCAGTGCTAGAGATCAGGTGCGGCTGAACACTGAAGCTTTCTTT

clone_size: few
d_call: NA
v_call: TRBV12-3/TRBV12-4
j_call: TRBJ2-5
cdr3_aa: CASSFGMGLGETQYF
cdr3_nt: TGTGCCAGCAGTTTTGGGATGGGACTCGGGGAGACCCAGTACTTC

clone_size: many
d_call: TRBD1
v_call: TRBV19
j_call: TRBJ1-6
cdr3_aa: CASSQTPQGDNSPLHF
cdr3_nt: TGTGCCAGTAGCCAAACCCCGCAGGGGGATAATTCACCCCTCCACTTT

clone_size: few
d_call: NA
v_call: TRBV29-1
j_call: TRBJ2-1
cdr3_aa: CSVEDHEQFF
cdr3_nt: TGCAGCGTTGAGGACCATGAGCAGTTCTTC

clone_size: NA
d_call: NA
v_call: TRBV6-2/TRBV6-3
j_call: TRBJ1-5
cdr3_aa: CASSYGLPNQPQHF
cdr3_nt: TGTGCCAGCAGTTATGGGCTCCCGAATCAGCCCCAGCATTTT

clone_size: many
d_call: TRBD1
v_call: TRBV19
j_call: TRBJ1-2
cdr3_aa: CASSIDSNPGQGSYGYTF
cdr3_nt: TGTGCCAGTAGTATAGATTCGAACCCGGGACAGGGGAGCTATGGCTACACCTTC

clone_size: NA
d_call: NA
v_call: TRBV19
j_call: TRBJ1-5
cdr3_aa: CASALYREISNQPQHF
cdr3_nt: TGTGCCAGTGCGCTATACCGGGAGATTAGCAATCAGCCCCAGCATTTT

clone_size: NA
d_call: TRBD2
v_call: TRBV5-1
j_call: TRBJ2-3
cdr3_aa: CASSFGAGGPDTQYF
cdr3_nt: TGCGCCAGCAGCTTCGGCGCGGGAGGCCCAGATACGCAGTATTTT

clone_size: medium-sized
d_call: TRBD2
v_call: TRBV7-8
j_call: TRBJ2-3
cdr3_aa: CASSLWLAGTSTDTQYF
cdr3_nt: TGTGCCAGCAGCTTATGGCTAGCGGGGACTAGCACAGATACGCAGTATTTT

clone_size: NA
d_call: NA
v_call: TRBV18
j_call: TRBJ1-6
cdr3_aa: CASSPSANSPLHF
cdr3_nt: TGTGCCAGCTCACCGTCGGCTAATTCACCCCTCCACTTT